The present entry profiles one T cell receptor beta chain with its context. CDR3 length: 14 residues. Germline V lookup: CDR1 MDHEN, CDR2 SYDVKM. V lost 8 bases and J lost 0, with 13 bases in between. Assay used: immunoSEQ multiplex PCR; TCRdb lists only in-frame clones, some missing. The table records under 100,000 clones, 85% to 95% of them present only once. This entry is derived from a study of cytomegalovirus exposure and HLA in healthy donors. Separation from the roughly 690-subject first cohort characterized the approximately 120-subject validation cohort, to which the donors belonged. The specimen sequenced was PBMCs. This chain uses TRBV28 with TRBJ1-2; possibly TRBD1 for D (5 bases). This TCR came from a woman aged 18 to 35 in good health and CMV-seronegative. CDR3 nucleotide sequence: TGTGCCAGCGCCCTCGGGGGAACTAACTATGGCTACACCTTC. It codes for CASALGGTNYGYTF.